The subject of this entry is one T cell receptor (beta chain). This specimen comes from a study of blood T cell repertoires in COVID-19. Study context: COVID-19 samples collected from the United States, Italy and Spain covered acute and convalescent phases. PBMCs, B-cell-depleted T cells, or T cells provided the cDNA or gDNA that made up the material.

Trimming removed 0 bases from V and 3 bases from J, with 15 bases in between. CDR1 and CDR2 from the germline V gene are MNHEY and SVGAGI. The CDR3 is 16 amino acids. Seattle cases were enrolled at active infection and followed longitudinally. Original data processing: Amplification from reference gene primers served as the basis for estimated nucleated cell counts. TCRdb's copy holds only in-frame clones and misses some; the assay was immunoSEQ multiplex PCR. V, J and clone size were drawn from that table, and D and trimming were deduced from the DNA. The sample contains fewer than 140,000 clones, about 82% of which appear only once.

The chain uses TRBV6-5 and TRBJ2-7; weak D call: TRBD2 (6 bases). Sequencing was carried out using peripheral blood. The clonotype originates from a man at least 80 years old with COVID-19, enrolled during active disease. CDR3 coding DNA: TGTGCCAGCAGTTACTCGCGGGGCACCATCGTCTACGAGCAGTACTTC. This codes for CASSYSRGTIVYEQYF.